Here is one T cell receptor beta chain with its context. Its antigen is as yet unknown. Germline loops: CDR1 MNHNS, CDR2 SASEGT. Trimming removed 3 bases from V and 5 bases from J, with 9 bases in between. The CDR3 has 13 amino acids. These data belong to a study of shared clonotypes between healthy human individuals. The study's findings and limits: Estimated clonotype richness was generally higher in naive than memory subsets.

For every subset, genomic DNA was evenly distributed across several immunoSEQ plates. TCRdb's table, derived via immunoSEQ multiplex PCR, lists solely in-frame clones and lacks some. The sample has some 580,000 clones, 97% seen once; the top ten hold about 0.06%. The donor population consisted of healthy HIV-negative adults with no recent acute infections or vaccinations. The CD4+ fraction was divided into a CD45RA+ naive subset and a CD45RA-negative memory subset. The sequence was obtained from a woman under 40 in good health. The chain employs TRBV6-1 and TRBJ2-3, with a possible D match to TRBD1 (5 bases). Sequencing was done on a sample of naive CD4+ T cells sorted from blood. Subset in this sample: CD45RA+ positively selected. In nucleotides, the CDR3 is TGTGCCAGCAGTGAGGTGCAGGGAGATACGCAGTATTTT. This encodes CASSEVQGDTQYF.